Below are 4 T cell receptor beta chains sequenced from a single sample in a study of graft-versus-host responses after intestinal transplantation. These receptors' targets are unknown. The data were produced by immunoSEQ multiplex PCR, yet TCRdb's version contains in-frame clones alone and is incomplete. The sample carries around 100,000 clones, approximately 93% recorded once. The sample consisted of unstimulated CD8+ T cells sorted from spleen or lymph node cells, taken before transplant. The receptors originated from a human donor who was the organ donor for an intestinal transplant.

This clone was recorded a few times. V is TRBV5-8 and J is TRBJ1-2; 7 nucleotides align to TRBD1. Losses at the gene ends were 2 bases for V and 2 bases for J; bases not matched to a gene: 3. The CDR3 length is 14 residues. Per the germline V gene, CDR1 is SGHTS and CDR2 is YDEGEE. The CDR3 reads CASSFGDSNYGYTF. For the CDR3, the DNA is TGTGCCAGCAGCTTTGGGGACAGCAACTATGGCTACACCTTC.

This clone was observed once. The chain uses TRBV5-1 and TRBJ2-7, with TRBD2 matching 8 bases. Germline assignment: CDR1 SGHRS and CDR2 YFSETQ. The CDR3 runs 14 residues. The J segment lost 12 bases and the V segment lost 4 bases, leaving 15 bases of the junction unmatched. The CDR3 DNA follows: TGCGCCAGCAGCCCTAGTGGGGGACTAGTCTACCGGTACTTC. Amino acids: CASSPSGGLVYRYF.

This CDR3 reads CASSGGFYGYTF. CDR3 coding DNA: TGTGCCAGCAGTGGAGGGTTCTATGGCTACACCTTC. V and J are TRBV6-5 and TRBJ1-2; D not certain. This CDR3 contains 12 residues. V lost 5 bases, J lost 4 bases, and 8 bases lay in between. Looked up from germline, CDR1 is MNHEY and CDR2 is SVGAGI.

CDR3 DNA sequence: TGTGCCAGCAGCCAATGGTATTCCCAAACCTACGAGCAGTACTTC. Translated, it gives CASSQWYSQTYEQYF. The chain links TRBV4-2 to TRBJ2-7; D uncertain. The CDR3 spans 15 residues. Germline V CDR1 and CDR2: LGHNA, YNFKEQ. V was cut by 2 bases and J by 2 bases, with 13 bases left in between.